This T cell receptor beta chain was profiled in a study of shared clonotypes between healthy human individuals (dated by TCRdb to 2020 to 2021). Concerning the study at large: The cohort comprised two women and three men aged 18 to 49 years. The study deeply sequenced blood TCR repertoires of about 5 healthy adults to estimate repertoire size and the extent of clonotype sharing between individuals. Each donor's leukapheresis produced roughly between roughly 0.9 and 9 billion PBMCs. To increase sequencing depth and limit assay-specific biases, different laboratories used diverse techniques to prepare libraries and sequence TCR repertoires. Per donor, three plates each were used for CD4 naive and CD4 memory, two for CD8 naive, and one for CD8 memory.

The donors were healthy, HIV-negative adults with no recently reported acute infections or vaccinations. Only Caucasian adults living in Nashville, Tennessee, USA were represented among the donors. CD4+ T cells were enriched by magnetic negative selection; naive cells were then positively selected on CD45RA, and the negative fraction formed the memory subset. Blood was collected by leukapheresis, and PBMCs were isolated by Ficoll-Histopaque density gradient centrifugation and then cryopreserved in liquid nitrogen vapor phase. Purity and quantity of every magnetically sorted T cell population were checked by analytical flow cytometry. Genomic DNA was isolated from each sorted fraction and quantified by UV absorbance on a Nanodrop 2000c. From a lookup of the germline V gene, CDR1 and CDR2 are MNHNS and SASEGT. Trimmed from V: 4 bases; trimmed from J: 8 bases; junction bases lacking a gene match: 14. Reading from cysteine to phenylalanine, the CDR3 counts 15 amino acids. The read is trimmed to its CDR3 DNA, 45 bases read in frame from base 1.

On this clone: Its specific antigen is unknown. Base qualities were left out, and no much larger clone turns up one base away.

Overall study outcomes, separate from this receptor: When several donors were compared, the shared fraction of clonotypes was about 5.2% for naive CD4, around 3.6% for naive CD8, 2% to 2.5% for memory CD4, and 0.3% to 0.5% for memory CD8. Rarefaction of sorted-subset datasets indicated incomplete sequencing despite the large sequencing depth. Sampling was limited to blood, and TCR repertoires in tissue likely differ from TCR repertoires in blood. The genetic and exposure-history diversity represented was limited by the small number of donors. Estimated clonotype richness was generally larger for naive than for memory subsets. Pairwise subsampling led to the expectation that sequencing depth would affect the degree of clonotype sharing among donors. Compared with non-shared clonotypes, clonotypes shared by all four sorted-subset donors had higher generation probabilities.

Using the deep immunoSEQ assay, multiplex PCR amplified TCR CDR3 regions from genomic DNA. Extracted genomic DNA from each cell subset was distributed evenly across all wells of several immunoSEQ 96-well plates, and each plate was treated as a replicate. For sorted subsets, each replicate PCR was loaded with approximately 200 ng genomic DNA, equivalent to some 27,000 T cell genomes. The purified libraries were quantified using a Qubit 3.0 fluorometer, sized with a Bioanalyzer 2100, and then quantified again using the KAPA Library Quantification kit. Each immunoSEQ 96-well plate was sequenced on its own single-read 150-cycle Illumina NextSeq 550 flow cell. In the authors' own workflow: Because the immunoSEQ output included only junctional sequences and no quality scores, the filtering could not be the same as the filtering used for full-length reads. To assign V/J genes and CDR3, sequences were annotated against IMGT germline references using PyIR, a Python wrapper for IgBLAST v1.9. Reads were removed for weak V/J assignments (E-value above 1e-6), missing CDR3, stop codons, out-of-frame junctions, or ambiguous translated residues. V3J clonotypes were defined as sequences sharing the same inferred V gene, J gene, and CDR3 amino acid sequence. Percentage overlap between repertoires was calculated by dividing the number of shared unique clonotypes by the size of the smaller repertoire. Repertoire richness was assessed with RTK rarefaction, the Chao1 estimator, and Recon v2.1 estimates of unobserved clonotypes. For all TCRbeta clonotypes obtained by the gDNA method from four donors, generation probabilities were computed with OLGA. The table was pulled from immuneACCESS by TCRdb, which kept in-frame rearrangements only. Such tables lose some clones; where checked, under half of the loss comes from unresolved V genes, and the rest has no known cause. That table gives V, J and clone size, and the DNA gave D and trimming. The sample has under 1,900,000 clones on record, approximately 98.5% of them singletons. The leading ten clones occupy over 0.3% of the sample.

The rearrangement combines TRBV6-1 with TRBJ2-7; 7 bases in the junction line up with TRBD2. Sequenced material: naive CD4+ T cells sorted from blood. According to the study, the label for this sample's cell subset or site signals: CD45RA+ positively selected. The receptor comes from a man between 25 and 39 years old in good health. The base sequence is TGTGCCAGCAGTGTTCTATCCGGGACTACAATCAAGCAGTACTTC. Its protein is CASSVLSGTTIKQYF.